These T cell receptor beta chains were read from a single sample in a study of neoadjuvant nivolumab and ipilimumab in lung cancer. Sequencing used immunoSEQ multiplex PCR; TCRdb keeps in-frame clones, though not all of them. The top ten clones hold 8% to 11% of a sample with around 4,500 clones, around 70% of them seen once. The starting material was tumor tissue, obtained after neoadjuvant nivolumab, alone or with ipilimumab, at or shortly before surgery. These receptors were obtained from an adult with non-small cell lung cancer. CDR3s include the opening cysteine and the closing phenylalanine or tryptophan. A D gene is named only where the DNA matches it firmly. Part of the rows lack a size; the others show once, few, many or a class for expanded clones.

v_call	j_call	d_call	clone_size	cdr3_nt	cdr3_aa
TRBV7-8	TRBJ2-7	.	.	TGTGCCAGCAGCCCCCGCTACGAGCAGTACTTC	CASSPRYEQYF
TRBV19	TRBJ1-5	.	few	TGTGCCAGTAGTATTGGTAGGGATCAGCCCCAGCATTTT	CASSIGRDQPQHF
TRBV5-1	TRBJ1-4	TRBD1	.	TGCGCCAGCAGCATAGGGACAGGGGTTAATGAAAAACTGTTTTTT	CASSIGTGVNEKLFF
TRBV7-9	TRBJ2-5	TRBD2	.	TGTGCCAGCAGCATTCCGGGACTAGCCTACTTC	CASSIPGLAYF
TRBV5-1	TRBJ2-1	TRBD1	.	TGCGCCAGCAGCGAACCCCCCGGACAGGGGGCAAATGAGCAGTTCTTC	CASSEPPGQGANEQFF
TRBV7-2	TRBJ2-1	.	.	TGTGCCAGCAGCTTAATAAGCCCGAGCTCCTACAATGAGCAGTTCTTC	CASSLISPSSYNEQFF
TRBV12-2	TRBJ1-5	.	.	TGTGCAAGTCGCTTAGATACGGGGGCCCGCTCTAGCAATCAGCCCCAGCATTTT	CASRLDTGARSSNQPQHF
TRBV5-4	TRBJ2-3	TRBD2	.	TGTGCCATCGGGCTAGCGGGGGGCCTGAGCACAGATACGCAGTATTTT	CAIGLAGGLSTDTQYF
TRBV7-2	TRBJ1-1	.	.	TGTGCCAGCAGCTTAGTGGGGGGGAACACTGAAGCTTTCTTT	CASSLVGGNTEAFF
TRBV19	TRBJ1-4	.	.	TGTGCCAGTAGTATACGCGGGGGCCGGTTGGGTGAAAAACTGTTTTTT	CASSIRGGRLGEKLFF
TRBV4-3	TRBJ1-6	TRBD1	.	TGCGCCAGCAGCCTACAGGGGGCCCATTCACCCCTCCACTTT	CASSLQGAHSPLHF
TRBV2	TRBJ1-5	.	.	TGTGCCAGCAGTGTAGACCCCTGGGGCAATCAGCCCCAGCATTTT	CASSVDPWGNQPQHF
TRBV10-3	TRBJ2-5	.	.	TGTGCCATGGGTCGGGGAGAGACCCAGTACTTC	CAMGRGETQYF
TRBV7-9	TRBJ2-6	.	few	TGTGCCAGCAGCCGACTCAGGGCTGGGGCCAACGTCCTGACTTTC	CASSRLRAGANVLTF
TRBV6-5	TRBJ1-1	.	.	TGTGCCAGCATTTTAACCCTGGGGACTGAAGCTTTCTTT	CASILTLGTEAFF
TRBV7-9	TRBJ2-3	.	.	TGTGCCACCCTACTTAGCGGAAGCACAGATACGCAGTATTTT	CATLLSGSTDTQYF
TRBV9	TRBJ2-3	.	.	TGTGCCAGCAGCGTAGCCCTAGCGATAGATACGCAGTATTTT	CASSVALAIDTQYF
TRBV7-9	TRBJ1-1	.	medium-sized	TGTGCCAGCAGCTTCGTGGAAGCGCCCACTGAAGCTTTCTTT	CASSFVEAPTEAFF
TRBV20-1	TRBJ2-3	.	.	TGCAGTGCTATCGAGGATACGCAGTATTTT	CSAIEDTQYF
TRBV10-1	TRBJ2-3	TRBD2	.	TGCGCCACCCCCCAAGAGATAGCGGGGGGGAGGTGCACAGATACGCAGTATTTT	CATPQEIAGGRCTDTQYF
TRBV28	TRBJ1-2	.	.	TGTGCCAGCAGTAGAGGACGGATTAACTATGGCTACACCTTC	CASSRGRINYGYTF
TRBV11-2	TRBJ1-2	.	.	TGTGCCAGCAGCTTAGCCCAGGGTGGATCCTATGGCTACACCTTC	CASSLAQGGSYGYTF
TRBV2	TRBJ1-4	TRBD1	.	TGTGCCAGCAGGGACAGGACCGGCGGGGAAAAACTGTTTTTT	CASRDRTGGEKLFF
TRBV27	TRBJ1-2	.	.	TGTGCCAGCAGTCCCGTGGCGCGGAACGGCTACACCTTC	CASSPVARNGYTF
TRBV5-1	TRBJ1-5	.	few	TGCGCCAGCAGCCCTGACAGCCTCAATCAGCCCCAGCATTTT	CASSPDSLNQPQHF
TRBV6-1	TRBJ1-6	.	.	TGTGCCAGCAGTGAATTGGGTAATTCACCCCTCCACTTT	CASSELGNSPLHF
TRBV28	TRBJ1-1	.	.	TGTGCCAGCAGATCCATGGGGGGGATTGAAGCTTTCTTT	CASRSMGGIEAFF
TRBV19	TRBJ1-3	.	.	TGTGCCAGTAGTATAGTCACGGACAGAAGCTCTGGAAACACCATATATTTT	CASSIVTDRSSGNTIYF
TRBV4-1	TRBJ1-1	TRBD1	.	TGCGCCAGCAGCCAAACCTCCAGGGGGCACACTGAAGCTTTCTTT	CASSQTSRGHTEAFF
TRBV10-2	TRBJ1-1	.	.	TGCGCCAGCAGTGAGTCGACGATGGGGGTGGGAGCTTTCTTT	CASSESTMGVGAFF
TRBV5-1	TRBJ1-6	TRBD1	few	TGCGCCAGCAGCGTAATGGGACAGGGGCAAGGTTCACCCCTCCACTTT	CASSVMGQGQGSPLHF
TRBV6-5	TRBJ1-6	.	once	TGTGCCAGCAGTTACTCAGGATTTGGGAATTCACCCCTCCACTTT	CASSYSGFGNSPLHF
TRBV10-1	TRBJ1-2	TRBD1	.	TGCGCCAGCAGCCGGGACAGGTCTTCCGGCTACACCTTC	CASSRDRSSGYTF
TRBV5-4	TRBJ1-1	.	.	TGTGCCAGCAGCTCTGGGGATAAGGATGAAGCTTTCTTT	CASSSGDKDEAFF
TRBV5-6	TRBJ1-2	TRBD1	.	TGTGCCAGCAGATTAGGACAGGGGTTGGGAGGCTACACCTTC	CASRLGQGLGGYTF
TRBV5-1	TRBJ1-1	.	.	TGCGCCAGCAGCTTGGACGGGCGGAACACTGAAGCTTTCTTT	CASSLDGRNTEAFF
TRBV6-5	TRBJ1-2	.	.	TGTGCCACCGTTAGGGAATTTGGCTACACCTTC	CATVREFGYTF
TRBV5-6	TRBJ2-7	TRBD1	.	TGTGCCAGCAGCCTCCCGGGACAGGCACATTACGAGCAGTACTTC	CASSLPGQAHYEQYF
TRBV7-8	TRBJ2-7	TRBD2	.	TGTGCCAGCAGCTTAGAACCGGGACTAGCGGTTCCCCTCCTAGCGGCGCAGTACTTC	CASSLEPGLAVPLLAAQYF
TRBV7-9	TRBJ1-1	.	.	TGTGCCAGCAGACCGGGACTCGAAGCTTTCTTT	CASRPGLEAFF